Listed here is a single TCR beta chain. CDR3 length: 12 amino acids. Trimming pared 5 bases from V and 7 bases from J, leaving 11 bases between. Germline V gives CDR1 SEHNR, CDR2 FQNEAQ (reference sequence). Terminally differentiated effector memory CD45RA+ cells were excluded from the naive CD8 cells, which were CD45RO-negative and positively selected for CCR7. The data originate from a study of shared clonotypes between healthy human individuals. Per sorted-subset replicate PCR, input was around 200 ng DNA, representing roughly 30,000 T cell genomes. TCRdb keeps only in-frame clones here, not all; method: immunoSEQ multiplex PCR. The sample lists hundreds of thousands of clones, approximately 96% occurring once.

V usage is TRBV7-9 and J usage is TRBJ1-1; possibly TRBD1 for D (6 bases). This TCR was recovered from a man under 40 in good health. The sample taken for sequencing was naive CD8+ T cells sorted from blood. CDR3 region: CASSPGQFEAFF. CDR3 coding DNA: TGTGCCAGCAGCCCAGGACAGTTTGAAGCTTTCTTT.